These 2 T cell receptor beta chains were sequenced from one sample in a study of T cell responses to AZD1222 COVID-19 vaccine (dated by TCRdb to the early 2020s). The library was made by the immunoSEQ multiplex PCR assay. Here the immuneACCESS table is served through TCRdb, limited to in-frame sequences with V and J called. Missing clones are a known gap in these copies; in checked studies unresolved V genes cover under half, and the rest lacks a known reason. For this sample there are 150,000 to 200,000 clones; roughly 92% appear just once. The ten largest account for around 1.5% of the sample. The time point label for this specimen denotes: baseline before first vaccination. The sample in question was peripheral blood, obtained on day 0 of AZD1222 vaccination. The receptors here all came from an adult in good health.

The J gene is TRBJ2-1, the V gene TRBV5-6; 8 bases match TRBD2. CDR3 length: 16 amino acids. V was clipped by 4 bases and J by 0 bases; unmatched bases: 6. The germline gives CDR1 SGHDT, CDR2 YYEEEE. This CDR3 is CASSEAGTSSYNEQFF. The DNA for the CDR3 is TGTGCCAGCAGCGAAGCCGGGACTAGCTCCTACAATGAGCAGTTCTTC.

The rearrangement joins TRBV5-1 to TRBJ1-1; D gene unclear. The CDR3 loop spans 15 amino acids. Germline values: CDR1 SGHRS, CDR2 YFSETQ. V lost 4 bases, J lost 0 bases, and 13 bases lay in between. CDR3 in DNA: TGCGCCAGCAGCCCCAACGTTGGGGTGAACACTGAAGCTTTCTTT. Protein sequence: CASSPNVGVNTEAFF.